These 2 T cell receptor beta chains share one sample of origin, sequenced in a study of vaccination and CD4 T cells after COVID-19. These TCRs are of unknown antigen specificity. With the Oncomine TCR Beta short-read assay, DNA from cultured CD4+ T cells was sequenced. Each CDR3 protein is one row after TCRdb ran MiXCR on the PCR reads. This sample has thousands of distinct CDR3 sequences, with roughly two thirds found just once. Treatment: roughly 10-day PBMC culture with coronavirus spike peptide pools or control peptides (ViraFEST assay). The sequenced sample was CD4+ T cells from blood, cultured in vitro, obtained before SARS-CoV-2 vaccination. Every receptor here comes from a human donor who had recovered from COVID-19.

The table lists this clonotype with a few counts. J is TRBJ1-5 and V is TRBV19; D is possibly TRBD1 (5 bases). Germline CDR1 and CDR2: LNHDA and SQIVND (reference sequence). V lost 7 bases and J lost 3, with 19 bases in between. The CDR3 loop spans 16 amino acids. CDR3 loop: CASTVSPRVINQPQHF. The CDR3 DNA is TGTGCCAGTACTGTATCGCCCAGGGTCATCAATCAGCCCCAGCATTTT.

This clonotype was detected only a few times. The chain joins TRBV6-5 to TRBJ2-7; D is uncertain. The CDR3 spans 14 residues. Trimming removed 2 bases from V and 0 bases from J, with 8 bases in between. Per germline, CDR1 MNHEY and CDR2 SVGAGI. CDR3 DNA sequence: TGTGCCAGCAGTTACCCCGGCGGCTCCTACGAGCAGTACTTC. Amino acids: CASSYPGGSYEQYF.